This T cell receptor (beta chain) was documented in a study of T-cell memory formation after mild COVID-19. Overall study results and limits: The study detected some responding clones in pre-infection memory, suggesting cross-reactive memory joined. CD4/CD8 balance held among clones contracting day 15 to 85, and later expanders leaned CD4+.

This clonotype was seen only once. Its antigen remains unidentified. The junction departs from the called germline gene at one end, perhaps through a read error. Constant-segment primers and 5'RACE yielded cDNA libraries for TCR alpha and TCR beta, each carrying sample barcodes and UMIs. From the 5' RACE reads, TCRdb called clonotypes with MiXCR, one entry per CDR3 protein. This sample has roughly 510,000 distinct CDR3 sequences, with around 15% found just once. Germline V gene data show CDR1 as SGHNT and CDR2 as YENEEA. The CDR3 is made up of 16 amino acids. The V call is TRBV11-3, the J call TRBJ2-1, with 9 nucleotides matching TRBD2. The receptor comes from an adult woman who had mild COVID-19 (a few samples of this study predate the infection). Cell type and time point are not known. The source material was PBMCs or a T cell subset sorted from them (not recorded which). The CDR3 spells CASSIERTGGRALPHF. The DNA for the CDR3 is TGTGCCAGCAGCATTGAGCGGACTGGCGGGAGGGCACTTCCGCACTTC.